The next 29 T cell receptor beta chains were all read from a single sample in a study of blood T cell repertoires in COVID-19. Libraries were prepared by immunoSEQ multiplex PCR; TCRdb keeps only in-frame clonotypes and omits some of them. The sample contains 52,000 or so clones, approximately 78% of which appear only once. Sequencing was done on a sample of peripheral blood. The receptors were gathered from a human donor in a cohort sampled during active or convalescent COVID-19.

This rearrangement joins TRBV19 to TRBJ2-7, with TRBD1 matching 7 bases. Germline V gives CDR1 LNHDA, CDR2 SQIVND (reference sequence). Trimming at V came to 4 bases and at J to 4 bases, leaving 10 bases not matched to a gene. The CDR3 consists of 15 residues. CDR3 loop: CASSTAPGGTYEQYF. The CDR3 DNA reads as TGTGCCAGTAGTACCGCTCCAGGGGGAACGTACGAGCAGTACTTC.

This clone was seen once. The V gene is TRBV7-2, the J gene TRBJ2-3, with 10 bases that match TRBD2. Germline values: CDR1 SGHTA, CDR2 FQGNSA. Trimming removed 1 base from V and 4 bases from J; junction bases left unmatched: 2. This CDR3 spans 15 amino acids. CDR3 coding DNA: TGTGCCAGCAGCTTAGTAGCGGGGGGCTCAGATACGCAGTATTTT. Translated, it gives CASSLVAGGSDTQYF.

V gene TRBV19 combines with J gene TRBJ2-7; 7 bases map to TRBD2. The CDR3 runs to 13 residues. After removal of 5 bases from V and 4 bases from J, the junction contained 5 bases not matched to a gene. Germline V gene data show CDR1 as LNHDA and CDR2 as SQIVND (reference sequence). The CDR3 DNA sequence: TGTGCCAGTAGTTCCTACGGGGGGTACGAGCAGTACTTC. It translates to CASSSYGGYEQYF. The whole variable domain, remainder taken from reference TRBV19 and TRBJ2-7, is DGGITQSPKYLFRKEGQNVTLSCEQNLNHDAMYWYRQDPGQGLRLIYYSQIVNDFQKGDIAEGYSVSREKKESFPLTVTSAQKNPTAFYLCASSSYGGYEQYFGPGTRLTVT.

The V gene is TRBV19, the J gene TRBJ1-1; D unclear. The CDR3 runs to 14 residues. With 1 base removed from V and 3 bases from J, the gap between germline ends came to 9 bases. CDR1 LNHDA and CDR2 SQIVND come from the germline V gene (reference sequence). CDR3 loop: CASSIGRGYTEAFF. For the CDR3, the DNA is TGTGCCAGTAGTATAGGGCGAGGTTACACTGAAGCTTTCTTT.

The gene calls are TRBV7-2 and TRBJ2-2, with a weak D call TRBD1 (6 bases). The germline V gene has CDR1 SGHTA and CDR2 FQGNSA. The V end was cut by 4 bases, the J end by 6 bases, with 12 bases between. The length of the CDR3 is 14 residues. The CDR3 bases are TGTGCCAGCAGCTCATACTCAGGGGCCGGGGAGCTGTTTTTT. It is translated as CASSSYSGAGELFF.

In this sample, this clone turned up once. The chain recombines TRBV2 with TRBJ2-5, with TRBD2 identical over 9 bases. The germline gives CDR1 SNHLY, CDR2 FYNNEI. The CDR3 length is 15 residues. J gave up 3 bases and V 6 bases, and 8 bases lay outside the gene matches. The CDR3 loop reads CASRPGSGGKETQYF. In nucleotides, the CDR3 is TGTGCCAGCAGGCCGGGTAGCGGGGGTAAAGAGACCCAGTACTTC.

The chain is built from TRBV2 and TRBJ1-2; perhaps TRBD1 as D (6 bases). In germline, CDR1 is SNHLY, CDR2 FYNNEI. V lost 1 base and J 5 bases, leaving 11 bases between the germline ends. The CDR3 runs to 14 residues. The CDR3 sequence is CASSEGQGKYGYTF. The DNA for the CDR3 is TGTGCCAGCAGTGAAGGGCAGGGGAAGTATGGCTACACCTTC.

The chain combines TRBV7-2 with TRBJ1-5; possibly TRBD1 for D (5 bases). V was cut by 4 bases and J by 6 bases, with 10 bases left in between. The length of the CDR3 is 13 residues. Germline assignment: CDR1 SGHTA and CDR2 FQGNSA. DNA for the CDR3: TGTGCCAGCAGCTCAGGGTCGGGTCAGCCCCAGCATTTT. Protein product: CASSSGSGQPQHF.

The V and J genes are TRBV30 and TRBJ1-1; 12 bases are a match to TRBD1. Germline loops: CDR1 GTSNPN, CDR2 SVGIG (reference sequence). CDR3 length: 16 amino acids. V was pared by 2 bases and J by 1 base, with 5 bases of the junction left unmatched. The CDR3 nucleotides read TGTGCCTGGAGTCCGGGACAGGGGGCGGGGAACACTGAAGCTTTCTTT. It encodes CAWSPGQGAGNTEAFF.

The chain has TRBV5-4 and TRBJ2-3; D ambiguous. Germline V CDR1 and CDR2: SGHNT, YYREEE (reference sequence). The CDR3 has 15 amino acids. The V end was cut by 2 bases, the J end by 0 bases, with 10 bases between. The CDR3 is CASSFATRSTDTQYF. In nucleotides, the CDR3 is TGTGCCAGCAGCTTCGCGACAAGAAGCACAGATACGCAGTATTTT.

The V call is TRBV5-4, the J call TRBJ2-3, with D possibly matching TRBD2 (7 bases). The CDR3 runs to 18 residues. Per germline, CDR1 SGHNT and CDR2 YYREEE (reference sequence). The V end was cut by 4 bases, the J end by 4 bases, with 25 bases between. The CDR3 sequence: CASSPLGGPGTKADTQYF. CDR3 in DNA: TGTGCCAGCAGCCCCCTCGGGGGGCCGGGGACGAAGGCAGATACGCAGTATTTT. Looking up the rest from reference TRBV5-4 and TRBJ2-3 gives the full variable domain: ETGVTQSPTHLIKTRGQQVTLRCSSQSGHNTVSWYQQALGQGPQFIFQYYREEENGRGNFPPRFSGLQFPNYSSELNVNALELDDSALYLCASSPLGGPGTKADTQYFGPGTRLTVL.

CDR3 in amino acids: CATSDSGAGTASTDTQYF. As DNA, the CDR3 is TGTGCCACCAGTGACTCGGGGGCTGGGACAGCTAGCACAGATACGCAGTATTTT. This chain connects TRBV24-1 to TRBJ2-3; D is possibly TRBD1 (7 bases). CDR1 and CDR2 (germline): KGHDR, SFDVKD. V lost 4 bases and J lost 0, with 19 bases in between. The CDR3 spans 18 residues.

V is TRBV29-1 and J is TRBJ1-6; a possible D gene is TRBD1 (5 bases). The CDR3 runs 14 residues. Deletions cut 5 bases from V and 9 bases from J, with 17 bases between. The V gene's germline CDR1 is SQVTM and CDR2 ANQGSEA. CDR3 sequence: CSVKGDSATSPLHF. The CDR3 DNA sequence: TGCAGCGTTAAAGGGGATAGCGCAACTTCACCCCTCCACTTT. The whole variable domain, remainder taken from reference TRBV29-1 and TRBJ1-6, is SAVISQKPSRDICQRGTSLTIQCQVDSQVTMMFWYRQQPGQSLTLIATANQGSEATYESGFVIDKFPISRPNLTFSTLTVSNMSPEDSSIYLCSVKGDSATSPLHFGNGTRLTVT.

The chain uses TRBV3-1 (or the pseudogene TRBV3-2) and TRBJ1-1; D gene uncertain. The germline V and J ends were trimmed by 0 bases and 1 base, with 6 bases remaining between them. Looked up from germline, CDR1 is LGHDT and CDR2 is YNNKEL (reference sequence). This CDR3 is 14 amino acids long. CDR3: CASSQDEQNTEAFF. CDR3 sequence (DNA): TGTGCCAGCAGCCAAGACGAACAGAACACTGAAGCTTTCTTT.

This clone was recorded a few times. DNA of the CDR3: TGTGCCAGCAGTGAGGGTCAGGGGCGCTCCTATAATTCACCCCTCCACTTT. This gives the protein CASSEGQGRSYNSPLHF. The gene calls are TRBV6-1 and TRBJ1-6, with D possibly being TRBD1 (6 bases). The V end lost 3 bases, the J end lost 0 bases, and 12 bases lay between the germline ends. CDR3 length: 17 amino acids. From germline, CDR1 is MNHNS and CDR2 SASEGT.

The J gene is TRBJ2-3, the V gene TRBV5-1, with 10 bases identical to TRBD1. CDR3 length: 15 residues. Germline lookup yields CDR1 SGHRS and CDR2 YFSETQ. Unmatched junction bases numbered 7, after V lost 4 bases and J lost 5 bases. For the CDR3, the DNA is TGCGCCAGCAGCGTGGGACAGGGGCAGGGAGATACGCAGTATTTT. Its protein product is CASSVGQGQGDTQYF. Full variable domain (rest looked up from reference TRBV5-1 and TRBJ2-3): KAGVTQTPRYLIKTRGQQVTLSCSPISGHRSVSWYQQTPGQGLQFLFEYFSETQRNKGNFPGRFSGRQFSNSRSEMNVSTLELGDSALYLCASSVGQGQGDTQYFGPGTRLTVL.

In this sample, this clone turned up once. J is TRBJ2-2 and V is TRBV2, with TRBD1 identical over 9 bases. Germline CDR1 is SNHLY and CDR2 is FYNNEI. The junction had 3 bases not matched to a gene; V was cut back by 6 bases and J by 4 bases. This CDR3 region has 14 residues. The CDR3 coding sequence is TGTGCCAGCAGGGGGGACAGGGTCACCGGGGAGCTGTTTTTT. It codes for CASRGDRVTGELFF.

The CDR3 DNA sequence: TGTGCCATCAGCCAGGGACAGTATGGAAACACCATATATTTT. Its translation: CAISQGQYGNTIYF. The V and J genes are TRBV10-3 and TRBJ1-3; 7 nucleotides match TRBD1. V lost 6 bases, J lost 3 bases, and 5 bases stayed unmatched. Germline V gene sequence: CDR1 ENHRY, CDR2 SYGVKD. This CDR3 spans 14 amino acids.

The chain uses TRBV19 and TRBJ2-3; 7 bases fit TRBD2. The CDR3 is 15 amino acids. Per the germline V gene, CDR1 is LNHDA and CDR2 is SQIVND (reference sequence). Trimming cost V 5 bases and J 2 bases; bases outside gene matches: 7. The CDR3 reads CASSETGGDTDTQYF. CDR3 in DNA: TGTGCCAGTAGTGAGACGGGAGGCGACACAGATACGCAGTATTTT.

This clone was counted between two and nine times. The CDR3 spells CASSIWGSSYNSPLHF. The CDR3 bases are TGTGCCAGTAGTATTTGGGGCAGCTCCTATAATTCACCCCTCCACTTT. The V gene is TRBV19, the J gene TRBJ1-6; tentatively, D is TRBD1 (5 bases). The ends were cut back, 3 bases at V and 0 bases at J, with 9 bases in the middle. The CDR3 covers 16 residues. CDR1 is LNHDA, CDR2 SQIVND, per germline (reference sequence).

The gene calls are TRBV6-6 and TRBJ1-2, with 8 bases that match TRBD1. Germline CDR1 and CDR2: MNHNY and SVGAGI (reference sequence). The CDR3 has 14 residues. Germline trimming cut 7 bases from V and 7 bases from J; bases unmatched to any gene: 11. The CDR3 DNA sequence: TGTGCCAGCATTTCCGGACAGGGAAGGGGTGGCTACACCTTC. This sequence encodes CASISGQGRGGYTF.

The V call is TRBV25-1, the J call TRBJ1-1, with 11 nucleotides matching TRBD1. From germline, CDR1 is MGHDK and CDR2 SYGVNS. The CDR3 length is 13 residues. With V trimmed by 3 bases and J by 10 bases, 4 bases remained unmatched. The CDR3 sequence is CASSDRDRGRAFF. As DNA, the CDR3 is TGTGCCAGCAGTGATCGGGACAGGGGGAGAGCTTTCTTT.

This sequence joins TRBV9 and TRBJ1-1; D is uncertain. Germline V gene sequence: CDR1 SGDLS, CDR2 YYNGEE. With 3 bases removed from V and 6 bases from J, the gap between germline ends came to 15 bases. This CDR3 contains 14 residues. CDR3 nucleotides: TGTGCCAGCAGCGCCGCAGGTTCCCTCTCTGAAGCTTTCTTT. Translated: CASSAAGSLSEAFF.

The genes are TRBV7-9 and TRBJ1-5, with 11 bases lining up with TRBD1. Looked up from germline, CDR1 is SEHNR and CDR2 is FQNEAQ (reference sequence). J was trimmed by 8 bases and V by 3 bases; bases with no gene match: 6. The CDR3 contains 15 residues. CDR3 region: CASSFAGTGGEPQHF. In DNA, the CDR3 is TGTGCCAGCAGCTTTGCCGGGACAGGGGGGGAGCCCCAGCATTTT.

This clone appeared a single time. V is TRBV5-6 and J is TRBJ1-5; 7 bases are a match to TRBD1. Germline CDR1 is SGHDT and CDR2 is YYEEEE. The CDR3 covers 14 residues. J gave up 11 bases and V 4 bases, and 12 bases lay outside the gene matches. The CDR3 DNA follows: TGTGCCAGCAGCCGACAGGGTGGGGCAAGCACCCAGCATTTT. This gives the protein CASSRQGGASTQHF. Combining the CDR3 with reference TRBV5-6 and TRBJ1-5 gives the whole variable domain DAGVTQSPTHLIKTRGQQVTLRCSPKSGHDTVSWYQQALGQGPQFIFQYYEEEERQRGNFPDRFSGHQFPNYSSELNVNALLLGDSALYLCASSRQGGASTQHFGDGTRLSIL.

The chain carries TRBV2 and TRBJ1-1; tentative D call: TRBD1 (6 bases). CDR3 length: 15 residues. The V and J ends lost 7 bases and 7 bases respectively, with 22 bases between them. Germline assignment: CDR1 SNHLY and CDR2 FYNNEI. In nucleotides, the CDR3 is TGTGCCAGCACCCCTCAGCCAGGACAGTCACGTGAAGCTTTCTTT. Encoded protein: CASTPQPGQSREAFF.

The chain joins TRBV9 to TRBJ2-3, with 7 bases lining up with TRBD1. Per the germline V gene, CDR1 is SGDLS and CDR2 is YYNGEE. CDR3 length: 14 amino acids. J was trimmed by 1 base and V by 5 bases; bases with no gene match: 4. The DNA for the CDR3 is TGTGCCAGCAGGGGACAGTCCGGCACAGATACGCAGTATTTT. Residues: CASRGQSGTDTQYF.

The chain couples TRBV12-3 or TRBV12-4 to TRBJ2-7, with unresolved D. V lost 2 bases and J 5 bases, leaving 7 bases between the germline ends. The CDR3 is 12 residues long. DNA for the CDR3: TGTGCCAGCAGTTTAAACAGCCACGAGCAGTACTTC. Protein product: CASSLNSHEQYF.

This rearrangement joins TRBV7-2 to TRBJ2-7, with 7 bases matching TRBD1. Unmatched junction bases numbered 8, after V lost 3 bases and J lost 6 bases. The CDR3 has 14 amino acids. CDR1 is SGHTA, CDR2 FQGNSA, per germline. CDR3 amino acids: CASSFEPDRAEQYF. The DNA for the CDR3 is TGTGCCAGCAGCTTCGAACCCGACAGGGCCGAGCAGTACTTC.